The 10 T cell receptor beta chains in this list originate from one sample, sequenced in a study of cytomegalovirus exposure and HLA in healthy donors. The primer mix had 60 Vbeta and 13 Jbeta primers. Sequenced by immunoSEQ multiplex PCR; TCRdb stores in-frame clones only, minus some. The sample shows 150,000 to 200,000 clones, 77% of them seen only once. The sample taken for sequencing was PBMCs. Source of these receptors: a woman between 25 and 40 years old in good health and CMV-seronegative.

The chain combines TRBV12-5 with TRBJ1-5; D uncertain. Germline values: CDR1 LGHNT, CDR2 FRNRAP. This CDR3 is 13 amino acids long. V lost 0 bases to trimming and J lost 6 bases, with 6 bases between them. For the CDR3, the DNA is TGTGCTAGTGGTTTGGTTGAGCGTCAGCCCCAGCATTTT. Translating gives CASGLVERQPQHF.

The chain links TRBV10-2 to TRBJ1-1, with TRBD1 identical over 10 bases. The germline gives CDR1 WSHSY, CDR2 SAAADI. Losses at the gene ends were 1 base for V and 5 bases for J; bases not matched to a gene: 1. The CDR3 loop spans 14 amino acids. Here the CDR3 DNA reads TGCGCCAGCAGTGAGTTGGACAGGGGGACTGAAGCTTTCTTT. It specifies CASSELDRGTEAFF.

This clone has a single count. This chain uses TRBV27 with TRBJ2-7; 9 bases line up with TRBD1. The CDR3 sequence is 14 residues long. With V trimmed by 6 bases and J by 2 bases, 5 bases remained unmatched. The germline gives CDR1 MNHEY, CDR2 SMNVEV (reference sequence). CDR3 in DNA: TGTGCCAGCAGCTTCTGGACAGGGGCCTACGAGCAGTACTTC. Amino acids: CASSFWTGAYEQYF.

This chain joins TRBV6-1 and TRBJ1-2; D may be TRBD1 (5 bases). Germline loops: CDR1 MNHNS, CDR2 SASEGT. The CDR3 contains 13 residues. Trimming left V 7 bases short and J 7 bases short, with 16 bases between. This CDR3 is CASIEAGVGGYTF. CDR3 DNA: TGTGCCAGCATTGAGGCGGGGGTAGGTGGCTACACCTTC.

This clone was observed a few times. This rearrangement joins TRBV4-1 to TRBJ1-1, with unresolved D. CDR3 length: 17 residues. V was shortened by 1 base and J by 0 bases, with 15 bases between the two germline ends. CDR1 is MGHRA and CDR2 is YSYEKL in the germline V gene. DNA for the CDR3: TGCGCCAGCAGCCAAGGATTGAGACTGACTGTGAACACTGAAGCTTTCTTT. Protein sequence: CASSQGLRLTVNTEAFF.

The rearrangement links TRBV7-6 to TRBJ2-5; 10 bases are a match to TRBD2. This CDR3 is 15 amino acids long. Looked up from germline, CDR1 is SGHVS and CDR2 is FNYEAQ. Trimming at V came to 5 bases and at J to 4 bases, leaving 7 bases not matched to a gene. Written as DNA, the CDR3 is TGTGCCAGCAGCCCCCTAGCGGGAGAGGTAGAGACCCAGTACTTC. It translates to CASSPLAGEVETQYF. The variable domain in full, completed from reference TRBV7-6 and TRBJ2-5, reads GAGVSQSPRYKVTKRGQDVALRCDPISGHVSLYWYRQALGQGPEFLTYFNYEAQQDKSGLPNDRFSAERPEGSISTLTIQRTEQRDSAMYRCASSPLAGEVETQYFGPGTRLLVL.

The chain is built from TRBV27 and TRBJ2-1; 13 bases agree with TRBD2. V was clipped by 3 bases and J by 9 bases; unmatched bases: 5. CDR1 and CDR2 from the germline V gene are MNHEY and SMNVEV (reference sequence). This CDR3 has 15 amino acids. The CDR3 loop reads CASSFWTSGSSEQFF. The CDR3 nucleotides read TGTGCCAGCAGTTTCTGGACTAGCGGGAGCTCTGAGCAGTTCTTC.

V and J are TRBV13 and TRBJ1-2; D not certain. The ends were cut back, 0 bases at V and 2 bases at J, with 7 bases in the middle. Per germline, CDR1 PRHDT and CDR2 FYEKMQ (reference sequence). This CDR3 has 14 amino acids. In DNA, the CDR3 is TGTGCCAGCAGCTTAGGTTCAGGCAACTATGGCTACACCTTC. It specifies CASSLGSGNYGYTF.

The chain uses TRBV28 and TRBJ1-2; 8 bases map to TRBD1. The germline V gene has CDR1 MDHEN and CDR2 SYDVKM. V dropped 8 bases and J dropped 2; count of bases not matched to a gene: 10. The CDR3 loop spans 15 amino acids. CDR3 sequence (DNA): TGTGCCAGCGTCCAGGGGGCATCCAGAAACTATGGCTACACCTTC. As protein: CASVQGASRNYGYTF.

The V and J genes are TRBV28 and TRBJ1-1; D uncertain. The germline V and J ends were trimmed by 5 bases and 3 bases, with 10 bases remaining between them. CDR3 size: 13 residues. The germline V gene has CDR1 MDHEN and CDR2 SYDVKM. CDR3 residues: CASSNPQDTEAFF. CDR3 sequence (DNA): TGTGCCAGCAGTAATCCCCAGGACACTGAAGCTTTCTTT.